This T cell receptor beta chain was sequenced for a study of CD8 T cells in ankylosing spondylitis. Notes on the study in general: Typical of ankylosing spondylitis blood, it appeared, was a TCR beta motif of under 10 highly homologous variants. Disease-associated clones were reportedly significantly overrepresented in matched ankylosing spondylitis synovial fluid.

MiXCR, applied by TCRdb to the 5' RACE reads, yields one record per CDR3 protein. The table lists 100,000 to 150,000 distinct CDR3 sequences, 9.3% of them singletons. Looked up from germline, CDR1 is DFQATT and CDR2 is SNEGSKA (reference sequence). The CDR3 spans 13 residues. V shed 2 bases and J shed 5 bases, with 12 bases lying between them. In regard to this clonotype: The antigen is undetermined.

The sample comprised blood, either unsorted or a sorted T cell fraction (not recorded which). The rearrangement uses TRBV20-1 and TRBJ2-5, with TRBD2 as a possible D gene (6 bases). The clonotype comes from a male donor with ankylosing spondylitis or in good health (not recorded which). DNA of the CDR3: TGCAGTGCTAGACGTCGCGGGGCTGAGACCCAGTACTTC. It translates to CSARRRGAETQYF.